A selection of T cell receptor beta chains follows, all from one sample in a study of shared clonotypes between healthy human individuals. The protocol was immunoSEQ multiplex PCR, while the TCRdb copy is restricted to in-frame clones and leaves out a portion. The sample has approximately 2.5 million clones; around nine tenths are singletons. Sequenced input: naive CD4+ T cells sorted from blood. These receptors all stem from a man aged 18 to 29 in good health. Each CDR3 is given with its conserved first and last residue. The order of the fields is clone size, D gene, J gene, CDR3 length, V gene, CDR3 DNA, CDR3 protein. D genes are given only for firm matches. Clone size appears in some rows only: once, few, many, or a class for an expanded clone.

abundance: -
d_gene: -
j_gene: TRBJ2-2
len: 14
v_gene: TRBV11-1
CDR3nt: TGTGCCAGCAGCTTAGTGTCGAACACCGGGGAGCTGTTTTTT
CDR3aa: CASSLVSNTGELFF

abundance: -
d_gene: TRBD1
j_gene: TRBJ2-1
len: 15
v_gene: TRBV7-9
CDR3nt: TGTGCCAGCATCCCTGGACAGGGGGCTTACAATGAGCAGTTCTTC
CDR3aa: CASIPGQGAYNEQFF

abundance: -
d_gene: -
j_gene: TRBJ1-2
len: 13
v_gene: TRBV7-2
CDR3nt: TGTGCCAGCAGCTTACGGGCTGCGGATGGCTACACCTTC
CDR3aa: CASSLRAADGYTF

abundance: -
d_gene: -
j_gene: TRBJ2-4
len: 15
v_gene: TRBV21-1
CDR3nt: TGTGCCAGCAGCGCTGTAGGTTGGCACTCGAACATTCAGTACTTC
CDR3aa: CASSAVGWHSNIQYF

abundance: -
d_gene: -
j_gene: TRBJ2-5
len: 13
v_gene: TRBV11-2
CDR3nt: TGTGCCAGCAGCGACTGGAGGCGGCCGGAGGAGTACTTC
CDR3aa: CASSDWRRPEEYF

abundance: -
d_gene: -
j_gene: TRBJ2-5
len: 15
v_gene: TRBV6-5
CDR3nt: TGTGCCAGCAGTGTCTCCTTGGGCCAACAAGAGACCCAGTACTTC
CDR3aa: CASSVSLGQQETQYF

abundance: -
d_gene: TRBD1
j_gene: TRBJ1-2
len: 14
v_gene: TRBV28
CDR3nt: TGTGCCAGCAGTTTCAGGGCAGGGGGTAGCGGCTACACCTTC
CDR3aa: CASSFRAGGSGYTF

abundance: -
d_gene: -
j_gene: TRBJ2-7
len: 12
v_gene: TRBV2
CDR3nt: TGTGCCAGCAGTTCAGGGACCTACGAGCAGTACTTC
CDR3aa: CASSSGTYEQYF

abundance: -
d_gene: -
j_gene: TRBJ2-1
len: 14
v_gene: TRBV6-6
CDR3nt: TGTGCCAGCAGTTTCTTGGACAGAGCCAATGAGCAGTTCTTC
CDR3aa: CASSFLDRANEQFF

abundance: -
d_gene: -
j_gene: TRBJ2-7
len: 15
v_gene: TRBV18
CDR3nt: TGTGCCAGCTCACCCGTCGCGGGGGCTAGCTACGAGCAGTACTTC
CDR3aa: CASSPVAGASYEQYF

abundance: -
d_gene: -
j_gene: TRBJ1-4
len: 15
v_gene: TRBV11-2
CDR3nt: TGTGCCAGCAGCTTAGACGGCCGCCCTAATGAAAAACTGTTTTTT
CDR3aa: CASSLDGRPNEKLFF

abundance: once
d_gene: TRBD1
j_gene: TRBJ1-3
len: 15
v_gene: TRBV12-5
CDR3nt: TGTGCTAGTGGTTTGGGGACAGGGGGAGGAAACACCATATATTTT
CDR3aa: CASGLGTGGGNTIYF

abundance: -
d_gene: -
j_gene: TRBJ1-2
len: 14
v_gene: TRBV7-9
CDR3nt: TGTGCCAGCAGCTTTCGGGGCTCCAACTATGGCTACACCTTC
CDR3aa: CASSFRGSNYGYTF